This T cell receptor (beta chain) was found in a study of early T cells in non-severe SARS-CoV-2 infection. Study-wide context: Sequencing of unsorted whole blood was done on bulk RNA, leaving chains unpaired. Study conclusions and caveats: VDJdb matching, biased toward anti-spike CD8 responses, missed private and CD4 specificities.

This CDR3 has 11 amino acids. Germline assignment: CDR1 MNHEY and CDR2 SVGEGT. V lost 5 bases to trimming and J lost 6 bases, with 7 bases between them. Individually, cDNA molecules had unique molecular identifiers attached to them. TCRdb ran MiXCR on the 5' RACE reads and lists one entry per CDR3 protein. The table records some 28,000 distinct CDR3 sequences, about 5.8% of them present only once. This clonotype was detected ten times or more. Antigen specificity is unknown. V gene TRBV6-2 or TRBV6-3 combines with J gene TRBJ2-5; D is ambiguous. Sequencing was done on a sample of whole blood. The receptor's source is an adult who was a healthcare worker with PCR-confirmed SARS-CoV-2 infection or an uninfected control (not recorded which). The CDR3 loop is CASSTTQTQYF. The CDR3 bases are TGTGCCAGCAGTACCACTCAGACCCAGTACTTC.